The entry that follows covers one TCR beta chain sequence. This record belongs to a study of blood T cell repertoires in COVID-19. The J segment lost 8 bases and the V segment lost 1 base, leaving 4 bases of the junction unmatched. CDR3 size: 13 residues. Germline V CDR1 and CDR2: SGHVS, FNYEAQ. Assay used: immunoSEQ multiplex PCR; TCRdb lists only in-frame clones, some missing. The sample has about 240,000 clones; 70% to 90% are singletons. V is TRBV7-6 and J is TRBJ1-2; 7 bases match TRBD1. Material for sequencing was PBMCs or T cells enriched from blood (not recorded which). The sequence was collected from a woman in her forties with acute COVID-19. The CDR3 sequence is CASSLERGLGYTF. In nucleotides, the CDR3 is TGTGCCAGCAGCTTAGAGAGGGGGCTCGGCTACACCTTC.